Below are 28 T cell receptor beta chains sequenced from a single sample in a study of blood T cell repertoires in COVID-19. Profiling relied on immunoSEQ multiplex PCR, and the TCRdb table lists in-frame clones only, not all of them. The table has over 120,000 clones, 75% to 85% seen once. Source material: peripheral blood. All receptors come from a woman in her seventies with COVID-19, enrolled during active disease.

The chain carries TRBV2 and TRBJ1-6; no clear D. Germline values: CDR1 SNHLY, CDR2 FYNNEI. Trimming took 4 bases from V and 7 from J, leaving 5 bases between them. The CDR3 sequence is 12 residues long. The CDR3 loop reads CASSAQNSPLHF. The DNA for the CDR3 is TGTGCCAGCAGTGCCCAGAATTCACCCCTCCACTTT. Filled out from reference TRBV2 and TRBJ1-6, the complete variable domain reads EPEVTQTPSHQVTQMGQEVILRCVPISNHLYFYWYRQILGQKVEFLVSFYNNEISEKSEIFDDQFSVERPDGSNFTLKIRSTKLEDSAMYFCASSAQNSPLHFGNGTRLTVT.

This chain joins TRBV11-2 and TRBJ1-1, with unresolved D. Germline V gene sequence: CDR1 SGHAT, CDR2 FQNNGV. This CDR3 spans 15 amino acids. Trimming removed 0 bases from V and 4 bases from J, with 12 bases in between. The CDR3 spells CASSLDFGGGTEAFF. The CDR3 DNA reads TGTGCCAGCAGCTTAGACTTCGGAGGTGGCACTGAAGCTTTCTTT.

The CDR3 DNA follows: TGTGCCAGCAGCTTTGGTCCGAGTTATGAGCAGTTCTTC. Its translation is CASSFGPSYEQFF. The chain carries TRBV5-4 and TRBJ2-1; D remains ambiguous. The CDR3 covers 13 residues. The germline CDR1 and CDR2 sequences are SGHNT and YYREEE (reference sequence). Trimming stripped 2 bases from V and 8 bases from J, with 11 bases between.

This clone was recorded a few times. This chain connects TRBV11-2 to TRBJ1-2; no clear D. The ends were cut back, 0 bases at V and 5 bases at J, with 10 bases in the middle. Germline loops: CDR1 SGHAT, CDR2 FQNNGV. The CDR3 is 14 amino acids. CDR3 region: CASSLDSGSYGYTF. DNA for the CDR3: TGTGCCAGCAGCTTAGATTCAGGCAGTTATGGCTACACCTTC.

CDR3 residues: CASSSRGGGSWNEQFF. The DNA of the CDR3 is TGTGCCAGCAGTTCCCGGGGCGGGGGAAGCTGGAATGAGCAGTTCTTC. The V and J genes are TRBV6-5 and TRBJ2-1; 7 bases agree with TRBD2. The J segment lost 7 bases and the V segment lost 4 bases, leaving 13 bases of the junction unmatched. Germline loops: CDR1 MNHEY, CDR2 SVGAGI. The CDR3 totals 16 residues.

The chain employs TRBV28 and TRBJ1-1; unclear D gene. The CDR3 has 16 residues. Looked up from germline, CDR1 is MDHEN and CDR2 is SYDVKM. V lost 6 bases, J lost 0 bases, and 17 bases lay in between. The CDR3 region has the DNA TGTGCCAGCAGGGTCTTTTCCACGAGCATGAACACTGAAGCTTTCTTT. It yields the protein CASRVFSTSMNTEAFF.

CDR3 DNA sequence: TGTGCCAGCAGCTTAGGCGGGACAGATACAGATACGCAGTATTTT. Translating it yields CASSLGGTDTDTQYF. V and J are TRBV11-3 and TRBJ2-3, with a possible D match to TRBD1 (7 bases). V lost 1 base and J lost 3, with 11 bases in between. Germline CDR1 reads SGHNT; CDR2 reads YENEEA. The CDR3 is 15 amino acids.

The chain has TRBV4-1 and TRBJ2-7, with 7 positions matching TRBD1. The V and J ends lost 4 bases and 6 bases, in that order; junction bases with no gene match: 9. Germline V gene data show CDR1 as MGHRA and CDR2 as YSYEKL. The CDR3 sequence is 14 residues long. The chain's CDR3 is CASSLGDRRSEQYF. The CDR3 DNA reads TGCGCCAGCAGCCTAGGGGACAGAAGGAGCGAGCAGTACTTC.

The genes are TRBV7-2 and TRBJ2-2, with 7 bases fitting TRBD1. CDR1 and CDR2 (germline): SGHTA, FQGNSA. The CDR3 runs to 16 residues. V lost 1 base and J lost 1; bases outside the gene matches: 3. The CDR3 protein is CASSLDRGRNTGELFF. The CDR3 DNA reads TGTGCCAGCAGCTTAGATAGGGGGCGGAACACCGGGGAGCTGTTTTTT. Combining the CDR3 with reference TRBV7-2 and TRBJ2-2 gives the whole variable domain GAGVSQSPSNKVTEKGKDVELRCDPISGHTALYWYRQSLGQGLEFLIYFQGNSAPDKSGLPSDRFSAERTGGSVSTLTIQRTQQEDSAVYLCASSLDRGRNTGELFFGEGSRLTVL.

This rearrangement joins TRBV24-1 to TRBJ2-5; 8 bases line up with TRBD1. Germline assignment: CDR1 KGHDR and CDR2 SFDVKD. CDR3 size: 13 residues. V lost 6 bases to trimming and J lost 5 bases; unmatched junction nucleotides: 4. CDR3 nucleotide sequence: TGTGCCACCAGTCAGGGGGCTTGGGAGACCCAGTACTTC. Protein: CATSQGAWETQYF.

This clone was seen a few times. The chain recombines TRBV19 with TRBJ1-5; weak D call: TRBD1 (5 bases). The CDR3 has 15 amino acids. Germline V gene lookup returns CDR1 LNHDA and CDR2 SQIVND (reference sequence). Trimming took 7 bases from V and 1 from J, leaving 14 bases between them. The CDR3 loop reads CASKTGTVSNQPQHF. CDR3 nucleotides: TGTGCCAGTAAAACAGGAACCGTGAGCAATCAGCCCCAGCATTTT. The complete variable domain, with remaining parts taken from reference TRBV19 and TRBJ1-5, reads DGGITQSPKYLFRKEGQNVTLSCEQNLNHDAMYWYRQDPGQGLRLIYYSQIVNDFQKGDIAEGYSVSREKKESFPLTVTSAQKNPTAFYLCASKTGTVSNQPQHFGDGTRLSIL.

The chain employs TRBV5-1 and TRBJ2-7, with 14 bases fitting TRBD2. The CDR3 consists of 16 residues. Trimming cost V 3 bases and J 4 bases; bases outside gene matches: 6. Germline CDR1 reads SGHRS; CDR2 reads YFSETQ. CDR3 region: CASSSGTSGGVYEQYF. CDR3 DNA sequence: TGCGCCAGCAGCTCCGGGACTAGCGGGGGTGTGTACGAGCAGTACTTC.

The chain uses TRBV30 and TRBJ1-3; unclear D gene. The CDR3 runs to 14 residues. The germline gives CDR1 GTSNPN, CDR2 SVGIG (reference sequence). V dropped 4 bases and J dropped 0 bases, with 10 bases sitting between them. This CDR3 reads CAWKPNNSGNTIYF. CDR3 bases: TGTGCCTGGAAGCCTAATAACTCTGGAAACACCATATATTTT. The variable domain in full, completed from reference TRBV30 and TRBJ1-3, reads SQTIHQWPATLVQPVGSPLSLECTVEGTSNPNLYWYRQAAGRGLQLLFYSVGIGQISSEVPQNLSASRPQDRQFILSSKKLLLSDSGFYLCAWKPNNSGNTIYFGEGSWLTVV.

On this clone itself: One end of the junction is discordant with germline, which a read error may explain. The rearrangement joins TRBV7-7 to TRBJ2-3; 8 bases align to TRBD1. The CDR3 totals 16 residues. Looked up from germline, CDR1 is SSHAT and CDR2 is FNYEAQ (reference sequence). The CDR3, as DNA: TGTGCTAGCAGCCCAGGGACAGGCCTAGAGGGAGATACGCAGTATTTT. Amino acids: CASSPGTGLEGDTQYF.

As for this clone: Additional DNA sequences in this sample encode the identical CDR3. The chain joins TRBV3-1 (or the pseudogene TRBV3-2) to TRBJ1-1; no reliable D call. The length of the CDR3 is 14 residues. Trimming left V 1 base short and J 2 bases short, with 8 bases between. Germline loops: CDR1 LGHDT, CDR2 YNNKEL (reference sequence). The CDR3 loop reads CASSQVGGNTEAFF. CDR3 in DNA: TGTGCCAGCAGCCAAGTGGGAGGTAACACTGAAGCTTTCTTT.

The CDR3 spells CASTLRRRNTGELFF. The CDR3 DNA is TGTGCCAGCACCCTTAGGAGGCGGAACACCGGGGAGCTGTTTTTT. The chain is built from TRBV5-6 and TRBJ2-2, with D perhaps TRBD2 (5 bases). CDR1 is SGHDT, CDR2 YYEEEE, per germline. V lost 6 bases and J 1 base, leaving 13 bases between the germline ends. The CDR3 loop spans 15 amino acids.

This clone has only a few counts. The V and J genes are TRBV2 and TRBJ1-4; D may be TRBD1 (6 bases). CDR3 length: 13 amino acids. Germline V CDR1 and CDR2: SNHLY, FYNNEI. Trimming took off 4 bases at V and 7 bases at J, with 10 bases between the two ends. CDR3 in DNA: TGTGCCAGCAGTGGGGGGCGCGGTGAAAAACTGTTTTTT. This codes for CASSGGRGEKLFF.

The rearrangement links TRBV5-1 to TRBJ1-4; 8 nucleotides agree with TRBD1. Germline loops: CDR1 SGHRS, CDR2 YFSETQ. The length of the CDR3 is 15 residues. V trimming: 3 bases; J trimming: 7 bases; junction bases outside the gene matches: 8. The CDR3 region is CASSSQGDRSEKLFF. The CDR3 DNA is TGCGCCAGCAGCTCCCAGGGGGACAGGAGTGAAAAACTGTTTTTT.

V and J are TRBV5-6 and TRBJ1-1; D unresolved. The germline CDR1 and CDR2 sequences are SGHDT and YYEEEE. The CDR3 is 11 residues long. Trimming cost V 4 bases and J 6 bases, with 7 bases left between them. CDR3 sequence: CASSRGSEAFF. In nucleotides, the CDR3 is TGTGCCAGCAGCCGCGGGTCTGAAGCTTTCTTT. The variable domain in full, completed from reference TRBV5-6 and TRBJ1-1, reads DAGVTQSPTHLIKTRGQQVTLRCSPKSGHDTVSWYQQALGQGPQFIFQYYEEEERQRGNFPDRFSGHQFPNYSSELNVNALLLGDSALYLCASSRGSEAFFGQGTRLTVV.

This sequence joins TRBV5-8 and TRBJ2-1, with 9 positions matching TRBD2. Per the germline V gene, CDR1 is SGHTS and CDR2 is YDEGEE. V dropped 3 bases and J dropped 0; count of bases not matched to a gene: 4. CDR3 length: 16 residues. Written as DNA, the CDR3 is TGTGCCAGCAGCTGGGGTAGCGGGAGCTCCTACAATGAGCAGTTCTTC. Protein: CASSWGSGSSYNEQFF. Together with reference TRBV5-8 and TRBJ2-1, the CDR3 gives the full variable domain: EAGVTQSPTHLIKTRGQQATLRCSPISGHTSVYWYQQALGLGLQFLLWYDEGEERNRGNFPPRFSGRQFPNYSSELNVNALELEDSALYLCASSWGSGSSYNEQFFGPGTRLTVL.

The genes are TRBV6-2 or TRBV6-3 and TRBJ2-7; 7 positions agree with TRBD1. V gave up 2 bases and J gave up 2 bases; unmatched junction bases: 3. This CDR3 spans 14 amino acids. Looked up from germline, CDR1 is MNHEY and CDR2 is SVGEGT. In DNA form, the CDR3 reads TGTGCCAGCAGTTACACAGGGGCGGCCTACGAGCAGTACTTC. Translated, it gives CASSYTGAAYEQYF.

The V gene is TRBV5-1, the J gene TRBJ2-1, with no clear D. Per germline, CDR1 SGHRS and CDR2 YFSETQ. V was shortened by 0 bases and J by 4 bases, with 5 bases between the two germline ends. The CDR3 length is 13 residues. CDR3 region: CASSLAQYNEQFF. The CDR3 region has the DNA TGCGCCAGCAGCTTGGCTCAGTACAATGAGCAGTTCTTC.

This rearrangement joins TRBV5-1 to TRBJ2-1, with TRBD1 matching over 9 bases. Germline V CDR1 and CDR2: SGHRS, YFSETQ. This CDR3 has 14 residues. After removal of 4 bases from V and 8 bases from J, the junction contained 7 bases not matched to a gene. As DNA, the CDR3 is TGCGCCAGCAGCGAGGGGGACAGGGCCTATGAGCAGTTCTTC. Protein: CASSEGDRAYEQFF.

V is TRBV5-1 and J is TRBJ2-7, with D maybe TRBD1 (5 bases). CDR1 SGHRS and CDR2 YFSETQ come from the germline V gene. There are 11 residues in the CDR3. V lost 3 bases and J lost 6, with 7 bases in between. In DNA form, the CDR3 reads TGCGCCAGCAGCTCAGGGCGCGAGCAGTACTTC. Amino acid sequence: CASSSGREQYF.

The rearrangement joins TRBV29-1 to TRBJ2-3; possible D gene TRBD1, 5 bases. Germline V gives CDR1 SQVTM, CDR2 ANQGSEA. Trimming removed 1 base at V and 4 bases at J, with 18 bases between. The CDR3 is made up of 16 amino acids. CDR3 sequence reads: CSVEGVYKGAADTQYF. CDR3 coding DNA: TGCAGCGTTGAAGGGGTTTATAAAGGGGCTGCAGATACGCAGTATTTT.

The chain uses TRBV7-9 and TRBJ2-7, with 7 positions matching TRBD2. The CDR3 length is 13 residues. V shed 8 bases, J shed 4 bases, and the junction held 8 bases outside the gene matches. In germline, CDR1 is SEHNR, CDR2 FQNEAQ (reference sequence). The CDR3 sequence is CASHPGGSYEQYF. The CDR3 nucleotides read TGTGCCAGCCACCCCGGGGGGTCTTACGAGCAGTACTTC.

The CDR3 DNA is TGTGCCAGCACCGACAGGGGCCTGCGAGAGACCCAGTACTTC. It codes for CASTDRGLRETQYF. The chain combines TRBV6-5 with TRBJ2-5; TRBD1 matches at 8 bases. With V trimmed by 7 bases and J by 4 bases, 8 bases remained unmatched. Germline assignment: CDR1 MNHEY and CDR2 SVGAGI. This CDR3 has 14 amino acids.

The V and J genes are TRBV7-8 and TRBJ2-7; 14 nucleotides agree with TRBD2. Germline-derived CDR1 and CDR2 are SGHVS and FQNEAQ. Trimming took 6 bases from V and 1 from J; bases not matched to a gene: 5. CDR3 size: 16 residues. CDR3 amino acids: CASRRTSGGQSYEQYF. The CDR3 DNA follows: TGTGCCAGCAGGCGGACTAGCGGGGGGCAATCCTACGAGCAGTACTTC.